Listed below are T cell receptor beta chains from one sample, sequenced in a study of control samples from healthy donors and cancer patients. The method was immunoSEQ multiplex PCR; TCRdb's version includes in-frame clones alone and lacks a portion of them. The repertoire has about 150,000 clones, roughly 92% of them found once; the top ten carry under 2.5%. The sequencing sample was made of blood. These receptor sequences come from a man between 45 and 60 years old in good health. CDR3s include the opening cysteine and the closing phenylalanine or tryptophan. The D gene is left open where the match is weak. Expanded clones get a size class; other rows say once, few or many, or leave the size out.

size	D	V	J	DNA	CDR3
NA	TRBD1	TRBV7-3	TRBJ2-3	TGTGCCAGCAGCTGGACAGGGTCAGATACGCAGTATTTT	CASSWTGSDTQYF
NA	NA	TRBV7-9	TRBJ2-3	TGTGCCAGCAGCCCGAAAGGAGGCACAGATACGCAGTATTTT	CASSPKGGTDTQYF
NA	NA	TRBV5-4	TRBJ2-7	TGTGCCAGCAGCGTGGACTCCTACGAGCAGTACTTC	CASSVDSYEQYF
NA	TRBD2	TRBV5-1	TRBJ2-2	TGCGCCAGCAGCTCGGGACTACTCACCGGGGAGCTGTTTTTT	CASSSGLLTGELFF
NA	NA	TRBV7-3	TRBJ2-4	TGTGCCAGCAGCTTAACCGCCGATTACAAAAACATTCAGTACTTC	CASSLTADYKNIQYF
NA	NA	TRBV7-9	TRBJ2-2	TGTGCCAGCACCCTGAGTTCCACTCCTTCCACCGGGGAGCTGTTTTTT	CASTLSSTPSTGELFF
NA	NA	TRBV19	TRBJ2-2	TGTGCCAGTAGTATTGGGCCCCGAGGTGGGGAGCTGTTTTTT	CASSIGPRGGELFF
NA	NA	TRBV10-2	TRBJ1-6	TGCGCCAGCACCGATCACGGCAGCTCCTATAATTCACCCCTCCACTTT	CASTDHGSSYNSPLHF
few	TRBD2	TRBV19	TRBJ2-3	TGTGCCAGTACCCCGGGAGGAACAGATACGCAGTATTTT	CASTPGGTDTQYF
NA	NA	TRBV18	TRBJ1-5	TGTGCCAGCTCACCACCTCATCAGCCCCAGCATTTT	CASSPPHQPQHF
NA	TRBD1	TRBV15	TRBJ1-5	TGTGCCACCAACGCGGGACAGGGAATTTATAGCAATCAGCCCCAGCATTTT	CATNAGQGIYSNQPQHF
NA	NA	TRBV4-1	TRBJ1-2	TGCGCCAGCAAGGGGGTCGGCACTAACTATGGCTACACCTTC	CASKGVGTNYGYTF
NA	NA	TRBV6-1	TRBJ2-7	TGTGCCAGCAGTGTCCGCCCCCTGGGGGTTTCCCACGAGCAGTACTTC	CASSVRPLGVSHEQYF